This is a list of T cell receptor beta chains from one sample in a study of blood T cell repertoires in COVID-19. Repertoires were generated with immunoSEQ multiplex PCR, while TCRdb's copy carries only in-frame clones and drops some. Here the sample spans some 260,000 clones, about four fifths being singletons. Sequencing was done on a sample of peripheral blood. Every receptor here comes from a woman aged 18-29 years with acute or convalescent COVID-19. The CDR3 runs from the conserved cysteine through the conserved F or W. D genes are given only for firm matches. Not every row has a clone size; where given, it reads once, few, many or a size class.

J gene: TRBJ2-1; clone size: NA; V gene: TRBV7-8; D gene: TRBD1; CDR3 protein: CASSSPGQGDEQFF; CDR3 DNA: TGTGCCAGCAGCTCACCGGGACAGGGAGATGAGCAGTTCTTC
J gene: TRBJ2-1; clone size: NA; V gene: TRBV6-6; D gene: NA; CDR3 protein: CASSYFSGRVGDEQFF; CDR3 DNA: TGTGCCAGCAGTTACTTCTCCGGGAGAGTAGGCGATGAGCAGTTCTTC
J gene: TRBJ1-2; clone size: NA; V gene: TRBV5-1; D gene: TRBD1; CDR3 protein: CASSSTGTGAHGYTF; CDR3 DNA: TGCGCCAGCAGCTCAACCGGGACAGGGGCTCATGGCTACACCTTC
J gene: TRBJ2-1; clone size: once; V gene: TRBV5-8; D gene: NA; CDR3 protein: CASSGSGTGLAGASYNEQFF; CDR3 DNA: TGTGCCAGCAGCGGATCCGGGACAGGGTTAGCGGGAGCCTCCTACAATGAGCAGTTCTTC
J gene: TRBJ2-7; clone size: NA; V gene: TRBV7-2; D gene: TRBD1; CDR3 protein: CASSFPGQAKGEQYF; CDR3 DNA: TGTGCCAGCAGCTTCCCGGGACAGGCTAAGGGGGAGCAGTACTTC
J gene: TRBJ2-2; clone size: few; V gene: TRBV5-8; D gene: NA; CDR3 protein: CASSLYKRDPNTGELFF; CDR3 DNA: TGTGCCAGCAGCTTGTATAAACGGGATCCTAACACCGGGGAGCTGTTTTTT
J gene: TRBJ1-2; clone size: NA; V gene: TRBV6-5; D gene: TRBD1; CDR3 protein: CASRDRGREGGGYTF; CDR3 DNA: TGTGCCAGCCGGGACAGGGGGCGCGAGGGTGGTGGCTACACCTTC
J gene: TRBJ2-1; clone size: NA; V gene: TRBV11-2; D gene: TRBD2; CDR3 protein: CASSLDFTSGYSYNEQFF; CDR3 DNA: TGTGCCAGCAGCTTAGATTTTACTAGCGGTTACTCCTACAATGAGCAGTTCTTC
J gene: TRBJ2-2; clone size: NA; V gene: TRBV5-6; D gene: TRBD2; CDR3 protein: CASSALAGDTGELFF; CDR3 DNA: TGTGCCAGCAGCGCACTAGCGGGAGACACCGGGGAGCTGTTTTTT
J gene: TRBJ2-3; clone size: NA; V gene: TRBV5-5; D gene: NA; CDR3 protein: CASSLDGTNTQYF; CDR3 DNA: TGTGCCAGCAGCTTGGATGGGACAAATACGCAGTATTTT
J gene: TRBJ2-1; clone size: NA; V gene: TRBV9; D gene: TRBD2; CDR3 protein: CASSVGLAGGASYNEQFF; CDR3 DNA: TGTGCCAGCAGCGTAGGGCTAGCGGGAGGAGCATCCTACAATGAGCAGTTCTTC
J gene: TRBJ1-6; clone size: NA; V gene: TRBV5-1; D gene: NA; CDR3 protein: CASSLAGIGSPLHF; CDR3 DNA: TGCGCCAGCAGCTTGGCGGGGATAGGCTCACCCCTCCACTTT
J gene: TRBJ2-7; clone size: NA; V gene: TRBV10-3; D gene: TRBD1; CDR3 protein: CAISAGQGVHNFSYEQYF; CDR3 DNA: TGTGCCATCAGTGCGGGACAGGGGGTCCATAACTTCTCCTACGAGCAGTACTTC
J gene: TRBJ2-2; clone size: NA; V gene: TRBV5-1; D gene: NA; CDR3 protein: CASSLGLTNTGELFF; CDR3 DNA: TGCGCCAGCAGCTTGGGGCTCACGAACACCGGGGAGCTGTTTTTT
J gene: TRBJ1-6; clone size: few; V gene: TRBV19; D gene: NA; CDR3 protein: CASSSGQLYNSPLHF; CDR3 DNA: TGTGCCAGTAGTAGTGGACAGCTATATAATTCACCCCTCCACTTT